This T cell receptor (beta chain) was identified in a study of OX40 agonist ivuxolimab in advanced cancers. Study information: Patients received the agonistic anti-OX40 (CD134) antibody ivuxolimab. Study-wide points: Clonal expansion was seen in CD4+ and CD8+ blood T cells by week 6 at 0.1 to 3.0 mg/kg.

The study sampled blood at baseline, cycle 4 day 1, and cycle 7 day 1. TCRdb's copy holds only in-frame clones and misses some; the assay was immunoSEQ multiplex PCR. The sample holds roughly 80,000 clones, over 75% seen once. CDR3 length: 16 residues. With 3 bases clipped from V and 5 bases from J, the junction kept 11 bases outside the gene matches. In germline, CDR1 is KGHSH, CDR2 LQKENI. Details on this clone: What it recognizes is unknown.

The J gene is TRBJ2-3, the V gene TRBV18; 7 bases line up with TRBD1. The sequencing used CD4+ or CD8+ T cells sorted from blood, collected in a trial of the OX40 agonist ivuxolimab. The TCR sequence derives from an adult with an advanced solid tumor such as melanoma, head and neck, liver or kidney cancer. The CDR3 is CASSPGTGARRDTQYF. The CDR3 DNA follows: TGTGCCAGCTCACCCGGAACAGGGGCTAGAAGAGATACGCAGTATTTT.